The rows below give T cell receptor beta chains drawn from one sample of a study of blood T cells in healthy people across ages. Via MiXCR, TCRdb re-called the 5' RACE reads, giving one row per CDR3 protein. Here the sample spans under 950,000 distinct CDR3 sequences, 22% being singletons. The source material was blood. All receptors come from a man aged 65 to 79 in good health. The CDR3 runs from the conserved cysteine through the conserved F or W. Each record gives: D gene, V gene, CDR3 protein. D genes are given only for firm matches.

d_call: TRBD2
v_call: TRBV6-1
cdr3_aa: CASSFGGGQSTDTQYF

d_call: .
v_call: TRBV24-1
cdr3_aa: CATGSSTDTQYF

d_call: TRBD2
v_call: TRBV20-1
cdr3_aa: CSASGLAGVGTDTQYF

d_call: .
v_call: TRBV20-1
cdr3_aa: CSASSGRPSTDTQYF

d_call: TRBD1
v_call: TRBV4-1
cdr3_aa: CASSQDYRGSREKLFF

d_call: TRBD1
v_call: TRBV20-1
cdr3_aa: CSARPGGAGNQPQHF

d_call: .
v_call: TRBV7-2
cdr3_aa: CASSPRTLNSGNTIYF

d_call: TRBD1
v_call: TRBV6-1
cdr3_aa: CASNTGGRSQPQHF

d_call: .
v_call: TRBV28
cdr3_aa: CASSGTPSSGNTIYF

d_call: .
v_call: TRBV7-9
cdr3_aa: CASSFPDRSGELFF

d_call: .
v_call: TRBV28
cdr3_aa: CAGSSLNEKLFF

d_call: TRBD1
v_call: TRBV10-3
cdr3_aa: CASSDRGISLVNSPLHF

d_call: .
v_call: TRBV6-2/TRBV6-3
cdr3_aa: CASSKDRFSTSPLHF

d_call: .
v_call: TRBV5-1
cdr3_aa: CASSSEGSNLYEQYF

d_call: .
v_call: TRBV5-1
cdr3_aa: CASNPGGYNTEAFF

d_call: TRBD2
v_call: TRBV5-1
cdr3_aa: CASSLGVAGTTDTQYF

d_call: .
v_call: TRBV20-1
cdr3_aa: CSARVENEQLF

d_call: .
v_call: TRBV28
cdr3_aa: CASTRGGRIYGYTF

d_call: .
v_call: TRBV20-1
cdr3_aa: CSARAINTDTQYF

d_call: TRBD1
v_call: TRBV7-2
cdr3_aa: CASSPQGALGGYAF

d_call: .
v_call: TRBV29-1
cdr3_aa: CSVDGGPYEQYF

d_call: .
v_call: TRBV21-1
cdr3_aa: CASCHPGEDSYEQYF

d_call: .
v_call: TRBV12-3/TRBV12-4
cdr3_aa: CASSQGSGQYF

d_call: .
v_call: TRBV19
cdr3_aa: CASSIRQQETQYF

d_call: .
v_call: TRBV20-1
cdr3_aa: CSASGISANTQYF